This T cell receptor (beta chain) was sequenced during a study of blood T cell repertoires in COVID-19. Looking at the study overall: From the United States, Italy and Spain came samples of acute and convalescent COVID-19. From T cells, B-cell-depleted T cells, or PBMCs came the material, which was cDNA or gDNA.

How the authors handled the data: From reference gene primer amplification, estimates of nucleated cell counts were derived. Only in-frame clones appear in the TCRdb table, and some are missing; sequencing was by immunoSEQ multiplex PCR. For V, J and clone size, that table is used; D and trimming come from the DNA. The profile shows roughly 78,000 clones, roughly 89% of them singletons. Germline V gives CDR1 LNHDA, CDR2 SQIVND (reference sequence). The CDR3 runs 18 residues. The V and J ends lost 2 bases and 0 bases, in that order; junction bases with no gene match: 10. This clonotype was sampled from a man aged 55 to 69 with acute or convalescent COVID-19. Sequencing used peripheral blood. The chain has TRBV19 and TRBJ2-7, with TRBD1 matching 10 bases. The CDR3 region has the DNA TGTGCCAGTAGTATACGGGACAGGGGACTTTTACCCTCCTACGAGCAGTACTTC. This codes for CASSIRDRGLLPSYEQYF.